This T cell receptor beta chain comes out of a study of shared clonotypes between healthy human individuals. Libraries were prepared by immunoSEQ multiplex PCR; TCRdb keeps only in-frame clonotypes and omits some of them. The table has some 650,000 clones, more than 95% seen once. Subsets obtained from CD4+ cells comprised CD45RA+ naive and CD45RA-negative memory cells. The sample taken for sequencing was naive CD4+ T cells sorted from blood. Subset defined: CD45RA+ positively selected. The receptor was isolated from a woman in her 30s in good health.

CDR3 in amino acids: CASSYYRQETQYF. CDR3 nucleotides: TGTGCCAGCAGTTACTACAGACAAGAGACCCAGTACTTC. The chain joins TRBV6-6 to TRBJ2-5; D remains unclear. The germline gives CDR1 MNHNY, CDR2 SVGAGI (reference sequence). This CDR3 comprises 13 residues. The V end was cut by 1 base, the J end by 2 bases, with 5 bases between.